A selection of T cell receptor beta chains follows, all from one sample in a study of T-cell reconstitution after alpha-beta-depleted transplantation in children. Using its own MiXCR run on the PCR reads, TCRdb lists one record per CDR3 protein. Of 90,000 to 100,000 distinct CDR3 sequences listed, more than 20% are singletons. The source material was PBMCs, sampled before TCRalphabeta/CD19-depleted stem cell transplant. The origin of the receptors is a boy aged 2 to 10 with acute lymphoblastic leukemia, due to receive a stem cell transplant. CDR3s leave out the opening cysteine and the closing phenylalanine or tryptophan. The order of the fields is CDR3 protein, V gene, J gene.

CDR3: SVLGTGQETQY; V: TRBV20-1; J: TRBJ2-5
CDR3: ASSPGLAGLSIQQY; V: TRBV28; J: TRBJ2-7
CDR3: ASSDQGGGARANTGELF; V: TRBV6-1; J: TRBJ2-2
CDR3: ASSLDRRRGTQY; V: TRBV7-6; J: TRBJ2-5
CDR3: ASSFRLAELTYEQY; V: TRBV28; J: TRBJ2-7
CDR3: ASSPPGRHNTNVLT; V: TRBV7-3; J: TRBJ2-6
CDR3: AISERGINQPQH; V: TRBV10-3; J: TRBJ1-5
CDR3: ASSLDGKGEQY; V: TRBV5-1; J: TRBJ2-7
CDR3: SATGTGGTDTQY; V: TRBV20-1; J: TRBJ2-3
CDR3: ASTGTSGWVTDTQY; V: TRBV7-2; J: TRBJ2-3
CDR3: ASSRWEENTEAF; V: TRBV25-1; J: TRBJ1-1
CDR3: ASSPLTVYEQY; V: TRBV28; J: TRBJ2-7
CDR3: AISRRRGDVADTQY; V: TRBV10-3; J: TRBJ2-3
CDR3: ASSFPSRGLPQY; V: TRBV12-3/TRBV12-4; J: TRBJ2-5
CDR3: ASSSLGGTISSYNEQF; V: TRBV11-1; J: TRBJ2-1
CDR3: SVLVSEAELAYEQY; V: TRBV29-1; J: TRBJ2-7
CDR3: ASSQFNRGEQF; V: TRBV14; J: TRBJ2-1
CDR3: ASSWGPGAVFNEKLF; V: TRBV28; J: TRBJ1-4
CDR3: ASSLIGFDSNYEQY; V: TRBV28; J: TRBJ2-7
CDR3: ASSLDSTGANVLT; V: TRBV5-1; J: TRBJ2-6
CDR3: ASSKQGLAEETQY; V: TRBV11-2; J: TRBJ2-5
CDR3: ASSQDGAGAHTEAF; V: TRBV4-1; J: TRBJ1-1
CDR3: ASSLLANSYNEQF; V: TRBV7-9; J: TRBJ2-1
CDR3: ASSRRGSGGAFDEQF; V: TRBV6-1; J: TRBJ2-1
CDR3: ASSQTPGLAEYHTDTQY; V: TRBV14; J: TRBJ2-3
CDR3: ASRGSTDTQY; V: TRBV7-2; J: TRBJ2-3
CDR3: ASSNAVGGGRALTGELF; V: TRBV11-2; J: TRBJ2-2
CDR3: SAKIGDRGSSPLH; V: TRBV20-1; J: TRBJ1-6
CDR3: ASSFSGAEEPQY; V: TRBV5-1; J: TRBJ2-5
CDR3: ASSSRDSGLGAF; V: TRBV5-5; J: TRBJ1-1
CDR3: ASSQDPGAPDEQY; V: TRBV3-1; J: TRBJ2-7
CDR3: SARGTDTDTQY; V: TRBV20-1; J: TRBJ2-3
CDR3: ASSDSAGGPTDTQY; V: TRBV6-4; J: TRBJ2-3
CDR3: AIRQRGEAF; V: TRBV10-3; J: TRBJ1-1
CDR3: ASPRDTLGNQPQH; V: TRBV10-1; J: TRBJ1-5
CDR3: ASSLEGRRGDEQF; V: TRBV5-5; J: TRBJ2-1
CDR3: SAIRDYASGSDEQF; V: TRBV20-1; J: TRBJ2-1
CDR3: ASSLVGTYEQF; V: TRBV5-6; J: TRBJ2-1
CDR3: ASRVDSDYNEQF; V: TRBV5-1; J: TRBJ2-1
CDR3: ASRTHNEGTGKDTEAF; V: TRBV5-1; J: TRBJ1-1
CDR3: AISDGTKNEQF; V: TRBV10-3; J: TRBJ2-1
CDR3: ASRPPGLQPLEQY; V: TRBV28; J: TRBJ2-7
CDR3: ASSGSNYEQY; V: TRBV18; J: TRBJ2-7
CDR3: ASSTRLGGELF; V: TRBV9; J: TRBJ2-2